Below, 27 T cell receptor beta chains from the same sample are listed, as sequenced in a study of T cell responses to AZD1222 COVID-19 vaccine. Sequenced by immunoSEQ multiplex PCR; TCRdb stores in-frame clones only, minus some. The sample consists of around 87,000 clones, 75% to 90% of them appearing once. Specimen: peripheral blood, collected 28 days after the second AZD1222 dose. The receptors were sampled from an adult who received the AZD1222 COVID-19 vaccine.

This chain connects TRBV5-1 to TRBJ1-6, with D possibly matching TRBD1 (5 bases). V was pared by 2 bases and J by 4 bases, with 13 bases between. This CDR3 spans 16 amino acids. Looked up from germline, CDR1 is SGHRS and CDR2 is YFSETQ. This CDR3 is CASSFGGNPYNSPLHF. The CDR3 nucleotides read TGCGCCAGCAGCTTTGGGGGAAATCCTTATAATTCACCCCTCCACTTT.

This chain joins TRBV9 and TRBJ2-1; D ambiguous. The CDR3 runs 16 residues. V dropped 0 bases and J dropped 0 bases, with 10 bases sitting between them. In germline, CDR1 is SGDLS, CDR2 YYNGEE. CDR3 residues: CASSVGPYVSYNEQFF. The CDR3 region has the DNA TGTGCCAGCAGCGTAGGGCCCTACGTCTCCTACAATGAGCAGTTCTTC. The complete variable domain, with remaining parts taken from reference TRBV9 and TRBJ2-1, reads DSGVTQTPKHLITATGQRVTLRCSPRSGDLSVYWYQQSLDQGLQFLIQYYNGEERAKGNILERFSAQQFPDLHSELNLSSLELGDSALYFCASSVGPYVSYNEQFFGPGTRLTVL.

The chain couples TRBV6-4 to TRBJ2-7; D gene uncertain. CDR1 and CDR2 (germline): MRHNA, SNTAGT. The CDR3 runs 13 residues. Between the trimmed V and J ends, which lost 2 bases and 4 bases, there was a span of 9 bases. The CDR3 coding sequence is TGTGCCAGCAGTGACGAGGACGGGTACGAGCAGTACTTC. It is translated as CASSDEDGYEQYF.

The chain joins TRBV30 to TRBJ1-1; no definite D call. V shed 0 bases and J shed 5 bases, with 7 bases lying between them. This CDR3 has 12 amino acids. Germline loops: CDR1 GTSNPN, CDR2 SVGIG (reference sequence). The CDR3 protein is CAWSVTGTEAFF. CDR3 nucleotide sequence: TGTGCCTGGAGTGTAACGGGTACTGAAGCTTTCTTT.

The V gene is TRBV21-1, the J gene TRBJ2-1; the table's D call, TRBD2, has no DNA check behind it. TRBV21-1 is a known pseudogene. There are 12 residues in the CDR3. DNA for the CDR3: TGTGCCAGCCGGACTACCAACAATGAGCAGTTCTTC. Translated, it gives CASRTTNNEQFF.

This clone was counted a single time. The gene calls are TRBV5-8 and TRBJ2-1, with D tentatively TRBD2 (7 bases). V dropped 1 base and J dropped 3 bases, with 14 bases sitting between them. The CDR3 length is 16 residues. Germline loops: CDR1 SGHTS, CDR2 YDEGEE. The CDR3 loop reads CASSLFRGAFYNEQFF. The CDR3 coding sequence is TGTGCCAGCAGCTTGTTTCGGGGGGCGTTCTACAATGAGCAGTTCTTC.

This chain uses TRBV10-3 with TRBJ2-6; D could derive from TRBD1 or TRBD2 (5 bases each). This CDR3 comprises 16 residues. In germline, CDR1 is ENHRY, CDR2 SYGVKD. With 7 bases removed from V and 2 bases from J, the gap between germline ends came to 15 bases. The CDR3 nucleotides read TGTGCCATCATAGCCCCTGAGGGGCCTGGGGCCAACGTCCTGACTTTC. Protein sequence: CAIIAPEGPGANVLTF.

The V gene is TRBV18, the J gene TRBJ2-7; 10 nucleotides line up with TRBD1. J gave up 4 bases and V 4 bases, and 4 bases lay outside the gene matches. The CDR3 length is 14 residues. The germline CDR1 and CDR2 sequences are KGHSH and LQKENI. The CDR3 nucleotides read TGTGCCAGCTCACTAAGGGACAGGGGTTACGAGCAGTACTTC. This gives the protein CASSLRDRGYEQYF.

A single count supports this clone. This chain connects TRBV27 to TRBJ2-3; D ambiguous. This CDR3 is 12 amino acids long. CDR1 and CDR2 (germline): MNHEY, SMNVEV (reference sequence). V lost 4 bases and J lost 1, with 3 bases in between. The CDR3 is CASSWGTDTQYF. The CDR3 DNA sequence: TGTGCCAGCAGTTGGGGCACAGATACGCAGTATTTT.

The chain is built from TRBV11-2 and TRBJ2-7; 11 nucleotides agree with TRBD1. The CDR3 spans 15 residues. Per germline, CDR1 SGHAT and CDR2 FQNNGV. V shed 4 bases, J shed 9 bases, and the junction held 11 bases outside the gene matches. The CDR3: CASSSGDRGRSGQYF. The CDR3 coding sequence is TGTGCCAGCAGCTCCGGGGACAGGGGGAGATCCGGGCAGTACTTC.

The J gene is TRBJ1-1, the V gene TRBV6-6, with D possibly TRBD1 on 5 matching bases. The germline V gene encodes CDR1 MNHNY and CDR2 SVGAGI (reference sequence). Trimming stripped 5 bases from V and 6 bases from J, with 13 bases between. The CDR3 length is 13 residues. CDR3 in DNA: TGTGCCAGCAGTCAATTCAAAGGGGCTGAAGCTTTCTTT. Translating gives CASSQFKGAEAFF.

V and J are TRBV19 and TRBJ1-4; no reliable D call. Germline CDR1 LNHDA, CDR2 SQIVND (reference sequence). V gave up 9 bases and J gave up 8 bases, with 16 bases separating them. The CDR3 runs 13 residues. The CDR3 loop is CASRTSEGEKLFF. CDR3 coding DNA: TGTGCCAGCAGGACGTCCGAAGGAGAAAAACTGTTTTTT.

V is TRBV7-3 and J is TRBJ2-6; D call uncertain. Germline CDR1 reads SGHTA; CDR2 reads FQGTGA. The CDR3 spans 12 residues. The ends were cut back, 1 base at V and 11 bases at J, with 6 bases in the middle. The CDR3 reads CASSLKGHVLTF. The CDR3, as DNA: TGTGCCAGCAGCTTAAAGGGTCACGTCCTGACTTTC.

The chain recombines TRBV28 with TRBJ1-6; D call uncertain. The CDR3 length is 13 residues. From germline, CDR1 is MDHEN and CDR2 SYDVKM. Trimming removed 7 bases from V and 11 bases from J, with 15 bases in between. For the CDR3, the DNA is TGTGCCAGCATCGGGTTGGGAACGACACCCCTCCACTTT. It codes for CASIGLGTTPLHF.

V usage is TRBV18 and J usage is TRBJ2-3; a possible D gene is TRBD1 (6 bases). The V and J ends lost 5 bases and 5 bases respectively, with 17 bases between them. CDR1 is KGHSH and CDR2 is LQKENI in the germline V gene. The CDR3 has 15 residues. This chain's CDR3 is CASSRQGNQVDTQYF. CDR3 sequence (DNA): TGTGCCAGCTCAAGGCAGGGGAACCAAGTAGATACGCAGTATTTT. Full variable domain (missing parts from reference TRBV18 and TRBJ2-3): NAGVMQNPRHLVRRRGQEARLRCSPMKGHSHVYWYRQLPEEGLKFMVYLQKENIIDESGMPKERFSAEFPKEGPSILRIQQVVRGDSAAYFCASSRQGNQVDTQYFGPGTRLTVL.

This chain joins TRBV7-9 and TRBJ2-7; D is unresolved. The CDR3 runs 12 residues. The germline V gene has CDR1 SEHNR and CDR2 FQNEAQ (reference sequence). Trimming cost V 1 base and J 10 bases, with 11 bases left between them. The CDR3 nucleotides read TGTGCCAGCAGCTTAGACCCCGTGGGACAGTACTTC. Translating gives CASSLDPVGQYF.

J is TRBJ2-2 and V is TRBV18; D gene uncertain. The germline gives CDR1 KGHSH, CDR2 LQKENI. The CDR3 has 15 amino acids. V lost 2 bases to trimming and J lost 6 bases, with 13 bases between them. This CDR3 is CASSPGVFVSGELFF. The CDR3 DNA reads TGTGCCAGCTCACCAGGAGTATTCGTATCCGGGGAGCTGTTTTTT.

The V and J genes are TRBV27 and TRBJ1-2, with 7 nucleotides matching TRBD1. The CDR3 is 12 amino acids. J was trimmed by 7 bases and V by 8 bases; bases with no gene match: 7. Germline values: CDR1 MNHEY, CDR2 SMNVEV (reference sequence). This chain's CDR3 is CASRDREGGYTF. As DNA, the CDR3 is TGTGCCAGCCGTGACAGGGAAGGTGGCTACACCTTC.

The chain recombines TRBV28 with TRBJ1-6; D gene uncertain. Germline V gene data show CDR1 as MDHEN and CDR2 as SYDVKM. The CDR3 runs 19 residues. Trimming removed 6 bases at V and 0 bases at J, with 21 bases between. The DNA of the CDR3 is TGTGCCAGCAGCAAAGTCGCGCCATCGGGAAGCTCCTATAATTCACCCCTCCACTTT. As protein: CASSKVAPSGSSYNSPLHF.

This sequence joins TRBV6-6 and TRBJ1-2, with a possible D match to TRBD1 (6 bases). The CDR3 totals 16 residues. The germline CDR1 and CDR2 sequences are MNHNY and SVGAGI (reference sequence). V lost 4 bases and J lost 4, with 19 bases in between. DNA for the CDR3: TGTGCCAGCAGTTCAACCGGGGGCTTCGGTGTCTATGGCTACACCTTC. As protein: CASSSTGGFGVYGYTF.

The CDR3: CASSYLGQGSNQPQHF. CDR3 coding DNA: TGTGCCAGCAGTTACCTGGGACAGGGGAGCAATCAGCCCCAGCATTTT. V gene TRBV6-6 combines with J gene TRBJ1-5; 10 bases map to TRBD1. With V trimmed by 2 bases and J by 1 base, 2 bases remained unmatched. The CDR3 is 16 amino acids. Germline assignment: CDR1 MNHNY and CDR2 SVGAGI (reference sequence).

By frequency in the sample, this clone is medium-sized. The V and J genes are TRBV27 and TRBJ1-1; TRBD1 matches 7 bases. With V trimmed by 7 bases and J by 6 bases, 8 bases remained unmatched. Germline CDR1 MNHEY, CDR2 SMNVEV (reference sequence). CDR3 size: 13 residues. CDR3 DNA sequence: TGTGCCAGCAAGGGAGGGGGCGCCGCTGAAGCTTTCTTT. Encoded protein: CASKGGGAAEAFF.

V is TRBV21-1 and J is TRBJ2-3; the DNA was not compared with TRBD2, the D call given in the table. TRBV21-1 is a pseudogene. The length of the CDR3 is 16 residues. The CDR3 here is CASSKEGGWGTDTQYF. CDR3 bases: TGTGCCAGCAGCAAAGAGGGAGGGTGGGGCACAGATACGCAGTATTTT.

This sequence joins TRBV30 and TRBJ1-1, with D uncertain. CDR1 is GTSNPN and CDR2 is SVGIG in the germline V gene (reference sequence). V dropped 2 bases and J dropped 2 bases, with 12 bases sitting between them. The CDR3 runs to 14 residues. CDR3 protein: CAWSPALRNTEAFF. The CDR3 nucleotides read TGTGCCTGGAGTCCCGCCCTTAGAAACACTGAAGCTTTCTTT.

The CDR3 coding sequence is TGTGCCAGCAGTCCGCCACAGGGCGACGAGCAGTACTTC. Translation: CASSPPQGDEQYF. The rearrangement joins TRBV2 to TRBJ2-7; D may be TRBD1 (6 bases). From germline, CDR1 is SNHLY and CDR2 FYNNEI. This CDR3 spans 13 amino acids. The V gene lost 5 bases and the J gene lost 5 bases, with 13 bases spanning the gap.

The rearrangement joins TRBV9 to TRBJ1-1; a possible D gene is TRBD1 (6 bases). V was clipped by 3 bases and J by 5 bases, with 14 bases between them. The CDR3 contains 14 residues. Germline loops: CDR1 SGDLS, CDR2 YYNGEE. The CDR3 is CASSAQQGATEAFF. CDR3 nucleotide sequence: TGTGCCAGCAGCGCCCAACAGGGAGCGACTGAAGCTTTCTTT.

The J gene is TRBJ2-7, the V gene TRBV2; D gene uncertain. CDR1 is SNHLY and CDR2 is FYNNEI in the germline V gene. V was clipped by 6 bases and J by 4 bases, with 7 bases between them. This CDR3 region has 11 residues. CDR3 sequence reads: CASRSHYEQYF. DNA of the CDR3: TGTGCCAGCAGGAGTCATTACGAGCAGTACTTC.